These 8 T cell receptor beta chains were sequenced from one sample in a study of radiation and T cells in renal cell carcinoma. Stated time point: baseline pretreatment blood. Treatment specified: 15 Gy SBRT to primary tumor, nephrectomy 4 weeks later. Here immunoSEQ multiplex PCR was the method, and the copy in TCRdb shows in-frame clones only, minus some. The repertoire holds some 110,000 clones, with approximately 80% as singletons. This specimen consisted of blood, obtained from a patient whose treatment included radiotherapy and nephrectomy. The receptors stem from a woman aged 55 to 70 with renal cell carcinoma.

This sequence joins TRBV7-9 and TRBJ2-2; TRBD1 aligns across 7 bases. Germline V gene lookup returns CDR1 SEHNR and CDR2 FQNEAQ (reference sequence). The CDR3 loop spans 14 amino acids. J lost 4 bases, V lost 3 bases, and 2 bases had no gene match. The CDR3 loop is CASSFGTATGELFF. CDR3 bases: TGTGCCAGCAGCTTCGGGACAGCCACCGGGGAGCTGTTTTTT.

The chain has TRBV28 and TRBJ1-5; D is possibly TRBD1 (5 bases). Trimming took 8 bases from V and 3 from J, leaving 20 bases between them. CDR1 MDHEN and CDR2 SYDVKM come from the germline V gene. The CDR3 sequence is 16 residues long. The CDR3 loop is CASSPQGRAPNQPQHF. CDR3 nucleotide sequence: TGTGCCAGCTCACCCCAGGGCAGGGCCCCCAATCAGCCCCAGCATTTT.

In nucleotides, the CDR3 is TGTGCCAGTAAGAGAGGGCGGGCGGACATGAACACTGAAGCTTTCTTT. It encodes CASKRGRADMNTEAFF. The chain employs TRBV19 and TRBJ1-1; tentatively, D is TRBD1 (5 bases). The CDR3 is 16 residues long. V shed 7 bases and J shed 0 bases, with 18 bases lying between them. Per the germline V gene, CDR1 is LNHDA and CDR2 is SQIVND (reference sequence). Combining the CDR3 with reference TRBV19 and TRBJ1-1 gives the whole variable domain DGGITQSPKYLFRKEGQNVTLSCEQNLNHDAMYWYRQDPGQGLRLIYYSQIVNDFQKGDIAEGYSVSREKKESFPLTVTSAQKNPTAFYLCASKRGRADMNTEAFFGQGTRLTVV.

The chain recombines TRBV18 with TRBJ1-2, with no clear D. The CDR3 covers 15 residues. Germline CDR1 reads KGHSH; CDR2 reads LQKENI. The ends were cut back, 1 base at V and 0 bases at J, with 9 bases in the middle. The CDR3 sequence is CASSPQVLSNYGYTF. The CDR3 DNA reads as TGTGCCAGCTCACCACAAGTCTTATCTAACTATGGCTACACCTTC.

This clone has just one count. The CDR3 DNA sequence: TGTGCCAGCAGCGGATGGGGGTTGCGCACCGGGGAGCTGTTTTTT. This sequence encodes CASSGWGLRTGELFF. The chain couples TRBV9 to TRBJ2-2, with D perhaps assigned TRBD1 or TRBD2 (5 bases each). V dropped 3 bases and J dropped 4 bases, with 13 bases sitting between them. The CDR3 has 15 amino acids. The V gene's germline CDR1 is SGDLS and CDR2 YYNGEE.

V gene TRBV6-6 combines with J gene TRBJ2-1; maybe TRBD2 (7 bases). The CDR3 consists of 14 residues. Germline CDR1 is MNHNY and CDR2 is SVGAGI (reference sequence). V lost 2 bases and J 6 bases, leaving 11 bases between the germline ends. CDR3 in DNA: TGTGCCAGCAGTTACGGGGGGGCAAGCAATGAGCAGTTCTTC. Its protein is CASSYGGASNEQFF.

Remarks on this clone: This sample includes further DNA sequences coding for the same CDR3. The genes are TRBV5-5 and TRBJ1-5; 9 bases fit TRBD1. V was clipped by 1 base and J by 4 bases; unmatched bases: 3. The CDR3 is made up of 15 amino acids. In germline, CDR1 is SGHKS, CDR2 YYEKEE (reference sequence). Here the CDR3 DNA reads TGTGCCAGCAGCTTGACCGGGACAGGGAATCAGCCCCAGCATTTT. Amino acid sequence: CASSLTGTGNQPQHF.

The V and J genes are TRBV29-1 and TRBJ1-4; D not resolved. V was pared by 4 bases and J by 3 bases, with 12 bases between. The CDR3 runs 14 residues. Per germline, CDR1 SQVTM and CDR2 ANQGSEA. The CDR3 region has the DNA TGCAGCGTTGGGAGGGAGAGGGCTAATGAAAAACTGTTTTTT. Amino acid sequence: CSVGRERANEKLFF.